The next 26 T cell receptor beta chains were all read from a single sample in a study of neurological immune-mediated disorders. TCRdb re-called the 5' RACE reads through MiXCR, storing one row per CDR3 protein. Of tens of thousands of distinct CDR3 sequences in the sample, more than 8.5% were seen once. Time point described: longitudinal time-point 1 (baseline). The material sequenced was PBMCs. Receptors originate from a man between 25 and 39 years old in good health.

This clonotype was seen many times. The rearrangement uses TRBV27 and TRBJ2-3, with a possible D match to TRBD2 (6 bases). Germline CDR1 and CDR2: MNHEY and SMNVEV (reference sequence). V was clipped by 2 bases and J by 1 base, with 10 bases between them. The CDR3 runs 15 residues. The CDR3 bases are TGTGCCAGCAGTTTAGGGGGGTATCGCACAGATACGCAGTATTTT. This sequence encodes CASSLGGYRTDTQYF.

The table lists this clonotype with many counts. The chain employs TRBV12-3 or TRBV12-4 and TRBJ2-6; 8 positions agree with TRBD1. This CDR3 is 16 amino acids long. With 10 bases clipped from V and 0 bases from J, the junction kept 8 bases outside the gene matches. The CDR3 DNA follows: TGTGCCATAATGGACAGGGAACACTCTGGGGCCAACGTCCTGACTTTC. Translated, it gives CAIMDREHSGANVLTF.

The sample holds many counts of this clonotype. The chain's CDR3 is CASSLGLARSYEQYF. The CDR3 DNA follows: TGTGCCAGCAGCTTAGGGCTAGCACGGTCCTACGAGCAGTACTTC. This chain joins TRBV7-2 and TRBJ2-7; D might be TRBD2 (5 bases). The CDR3 is 15 amino acids. V lost 1 base and J lost 1, with 11 bases in between. Germline CDR1 is SGHTA and CDR2 is FQGNSA.

In this sample, this clonotype turned up many times. V usage is TRBV5-1 and J usage is TRBJ2-7, with a weak D call TRBD2 (6 bases). V lost 3 bases, J lost 3 bases, and 13 bases lay in between. CDR1 is SGHRS and CDR2 is YFSETQ in the germline V gene. The CDR3 spans 14 residues. This chain's CDR3 is CASSSDMGGYEQYF. The CDR3 nucleotides are TGCGCCAGCAGCTCGGACATGGGAGGCTACGAGCAGTACTTC.

CDR3 nucleotide sequence: TGTGCCAGCAGCTTCAGAGGAGATGGAAACACCATATATTTT. Residues: CASSFRGDGNTIYF. The chain recombines TRBV12-3 or TRBV12-4 with TRBJ1-3, with unresolved D. V was trimmed by 6 bases and J by 3 bases, leaving 12 bases between them. The CDR3 totals 14 residues.

This clonotype showed up many times. The V and J genes are TRBV11-2 and TRBJ2-5; 8 bases agree with TRBD1. Germline V gene lookup returns CDR1 SGHAT and CDR2 FQNNGV. CDR3 length: 15 residues. With V trimmed by 5 bases and J by 6 bases, 11 bases remained unmatched. The CDR3, as DNA: TGTGCCAGCAGCCCCCCGAGACAGGGGATAAAGACCCAGTACTTC. Translating it yields CASSPPRQGIKTQYF.

This chain links TRBV27 with TRBJ2-4; tentative D call: TRBD1 (6 bases). Trimming took off 1 base at V and 1 base at J, with 14 bases between the two ends. CDR3 length equals 17 residues. Germline CDR1 reads MNHEY; CDR2 reads SMNVEV (reference sequence). As DNA, the CDR3 is TGTGCCAGCAGTTTATTCGGGACAACCCACGCCAAAAACATTCAGTACTTC. Amino acid sequence: CASSLFGTTHAKNIQYF.

At least ten counts were recorded for this clonotype. This rearrangement joins TRBV6-5 to TRBJ1-5; 8 bases line up with TRBD1. Germline trimming cut 6 bases from V and 6 bases from J; bases unmatched to any gene: 4. The CDR3 contains 13 residues. CDR1 is MNHEY and CDR2 is SVGAGI in the germline V gene. The CDR3 DNA follows: TGTGCCAGCAGGGCAGGGGGCGGTCAGCCCCAGCATTTT. This codes for CASRAGGGQPQHF.

This clonotype was counted many times. The rearrangement uses TRBV7-3 and TRBJ2-7; 10 nucleotides align to TRBD1. The CDR3 is 14 amino acids. The germline gives CDR1 SGHTA, CDR2 FQGTGA. J lost 4 bases, V lost 5 bases, and 5 bases had no gene match. The CDR3 loop reads CASSPGTGVYEQYF. DNA of the CDR3: TGTGCCAGCAGCCCCGGGACAGGGGTGTACGAGCAGTACTTC.

This clonotype was observed at least ten times. This chain joins TRBV7-9 and TRBJ1-6; 7 bases are a match to TRBD1. J lost 0 bases, V lost 5 bases, and 13 bases had no gene match. Germline lookup yields CDR1 SEHNR and CDR2 FQNEAQ (reference sequence). This CDR3 has 19 residues. DNA of the CDR3: TGTGCCAGCAGCGGCCCTCGCCAGGGGGGAAGCTCCTATAATTCACCCCTCCACTTT. Translated: CASSGPRQGGSSYNSPLHF.

J is TRBJ1-2 and V is TRBV5-1; the match to TRBD1 covers 7 bases. The CDR3 runs 15 residues. The germline V gene encodes CDR1 SGHRS and CDR2 YFSETQ. J was trimmed by 1 base and V by 7 bases; bases with no gene match: 10. The chain's CDR3 is CASVTGLPLNYGYTF. The CDR3 DNA is TGCGCCAGCGTGACAGGGCTCCCCCTTAACTATGGCTACACCTTC.

This clonotype showed up just once. A read error is likely, as this CDR3 ends without the conserved phenylalanine or tryptophan. This chain uses TRBV20-1 with TRBJ2-7; 7 nucleotides match TRBD2. The CDR3 is made up of 15 amino acids. Germline V gene data show CDR1 as DFQATT and CDR2 as SNEGSKA (reference sequence). V was pared by 4 bases and J by 5 bases, with 14 bases of the junction left unmatched. The CDR3 reads CSATSHGGDPDEQYL. CDR3 coding DNA: TGCAGTGCTACATCCCATGGGGGGGACCCCGACGAGCAGTACTTA.

This clonotype came up many times. The V gene is TRBV5-1, the J gene TRBJ1-3; 12 positions agree with TRBD1. Trimming removed 7 bases from V and 2 bases from J; junction bases left unmatched: 7. This CDR3 is 16 amino acids long. In germline, CDR1 is SGHRS, CDR2 YFSETQ. For the CDR3, the DNA is TGCGCCAGCGGGACAGGGGGCGCGGATGCTGGAAACACCATATATTTT. This gives the protein CASGTGGADAGNTIYF. The full variable domain, rest sourced from reference TRBV5-1 and TRBJ1-3, is KAGVTQTPRYLIKTRGQQVTLSCSPISGHRSVSWYQQTPGQGLQFLFEYFSETQRNKGNFPGRFSGRQFSNSRSEMNVSTLELGDSALYLCASGTGGADAGNTIYFGEGSWLTVV.

This chain connects TRBV28 to TRBJ1-1, with D perhaps TRBD1 (6 bases). Trimming took 5 bases from V and 4 from J, leaving 14 bases between them. The CDR3 has 14 residues. Per germline, CDR1 MDHEN and CDR2 SYDVKM. CDR3 coding DNA: TGTGCCAGCAGTATAAGGGGGTCCGGCACTGAAGCTTTCTTT. Translating gives CASSIRGSGTEAFF.

This clonotype was counted at least ten times. The CDR3 is CASRRGLVLGNTIYF. In nucleotides, the CDR3 is TGTGCCAGCAGACGAGGACTGGTCCTGGGCAACACCATATATTTT. This chain uses TRBV6-6 with TRBJ1-3; D gene uncertain. V shed 6 bases and J shed 7 bases, with 19 bases lying between them. The CDR3 is 15 amino acids. From germline, CDR1 is MNHNY and CDR2 SVGAGI (reference sequence).

Notes on this clonotype: Just one base apart from a much larger clone, this may be a read error. V is TRBV6-6 and J is TRBJ2-1; 8 bases map to TRBD2. CDR3 length: 18 residues. V shed 1 base, J shed 3 bases, and the junction held 11 bases outside the gene matches. Germline V gene lookup returns CDR1 MNHNY and CDR2 SVGAGI (reference sequence). This CDR3 reads CASSYLTGLVGIYNEQFF. In nucleotides, the CDR3 is TGTGCCAGCAGTTACTTGACGGGACTAGTGGGGATCTACAATGAGCAGTTCTTC.

This clonotype occurred many times. This chain uses TRBV5-1 with TRBJ2-7; TRBD1 matches 9 bases. Germline assignment: CDR1 SGHRS and CDR2 YFSETQ. The J segment lost 7 bases and the V segment lost 4 bases, leaving 9 bases of the junction unmatched. The CDR3 has 14 amino acids. CDR3 amino acids: CASSPRDREGEQYF. For the CDR3, the DNA is TGCGCCAGCAGCCCCCGGGACAGGGAAGGGGAGCAGTACTTC. The variable domain in full, completed from reference TRBV5-1 and TRBJ2-7, reads KAGVTQTPRYLIKTRGQQVTLSCSPISGHRSVSWYQQTPGQGLQFLFEYFSETQRNKGNFPGRFSGRQFSNSRSEMNVSTLELGDSALYLCASSPRDREGEQYFGPGTRLTVT.

CDR3 protein: CASSQHVSQPQHF. CDR3 DNA sequence: TGTGCCAGCAGCCAACATGTGTCTCAGCCCCAGCATTTT. This sequence joins TRBV3-1 and TRBJ1-5, with no clear D. This CDR3 is built from 13 residues. Per germline, CDR1 LGHDT and CDR2 YNNKEL (reference sequence). Between the trimmed V and J ends, which lost 2 bases and 6 bases, there was a span of 8 bases.

This clonotype was seen ten or more times. The genes are TRBV29-1 and TRBJ2-1; D might be TRBD1 (5 bases). Deletions cut 7 bases from V and 6 bases from J, with 22 bases between. The CDR3 is 15 residues long. The germline gives CDR1 SQVTM, CDR2 ANQGSEA. The CDR3 spells CSAEGLWGVGNEQFF. The CDR3 coding sequence is TGCAGCGCCGAAGGCCTCTGGGGCGTAGGCAATGAGCAGTTCTTC.

This clonotype was seen at least ten times. The chain links TRBV27 to TRBJ2-1, with 10 nucleotides matching TRBD2. The CDR3 loop spans 16 amino acids. Germline trimming cut 1 base from V and 10 bases from J; bases unmatched to any gene: 10. Germline V gene sequence: CDR1 MNHEY, CDR2 SMNVEV (reference sequence). The CDR3 reads CASSLYTPRTSGEQFF. CDR3 coding DNA: TGTGCCAGCAGTTTATACACCCCCCGGACTAGCGGAGAGCAGTTCTTC.

Worth noting for this clonotype: The germline gene is not matched at one end of the junction; a read error may be the cause. V usage is TRBV7-9 and J usage is TRBJ1-1, with no clear D. The CDR3 runs to 12 residues. The germline V gene has CDR1 SEHNR and CDR2 FQNEAQ (reference sequence). The CDR3 DNA follows: TGTGCCAACAGCTTAGGGTACACTGAAGCTTTCTTT. It is translated as CANSLGYTEAFF.

This clonotype was seen ten or more times. The chain joins TRBV6-2 or TRBV6-3 to TRBJ2-1, with D perhaps matching TRBD1 (6 bases). The V gene's germline CDR1 is MNHEY and CDR2 SVGEGT. The CDR3 consists of 17 residues. V was pared by 0 bases and J by 6 bases, with 18 bases between. The CDR3 protein is CASSYSPLRGTGNEQFF. CDR3 bases: TGTGCCAGCAGTTACTCGCCCCTCAGGGGTACCGGCAATGAGCAGTTCTTC.

Ten or more counts support this clonotype. The rearrangement uses TRBV7-8 and TRBJ2-1; D possibly uses TRBD1 or TRBD2 (5 bases each). Trimming cost V 0 bases and J 9 bases, with 24 bases left between them. This CDR3 has 18 amino acids. Germline V gene data show CDR1 as SGHVS and CDR2 as FQNEAQ. The CDR3: CASSLAVGSTGRVGEQFF. The CDR3 DNA reads TGTGCCAGCAGCTTAGCGGTTGGTTCTACGGGACGCGTAGGTGAGCAGTTCTTC.

This clonotype was observed many times. CDR3 DNA sequence: TGCAGCGTAAGGGACAGGGGGTTATACGAGCAGTACTTC. Amino acid sequence: CSVRDRGLYEQYF. The chain combines TRBV29-1 with TRBJ2-7; TRBD1 aligns across 11 bases. In germline, CDR1 is SQVTM, CDR2 ANQGSEA. CDR3 size: 13 residues. V trimming: 6 bases; J trimming: 4 bases; junction bases outside the gene matches: 5.

This clonotype was observed at least ten times. The chain combines TRBV11-2 with TRBJ2-7; perhaps TRBD1 as D (5 bases). The germline gives CDR1 SGHAT, CDR2 FQNNGV. V dropped 2 bases and J dropped 5 bases, with 13 bases sitting between them. The CDR3 length is 14 residues. The CDR3 reads CASSLKSGWNEQYF. The CDR3 DNA reads TGTGCCAGCAGCTTAAAGTCAGGGTGGAACGAGCAGTACTTC.

This clonotype was detected many times. The CDR3 spells CASSLGQGDGYTF. The CDR3 nucleotides read TGTGCCAGCAGCCTAGGACAGGGGGATGGCTACACCTTC. The chain uses TRBV3-1 and TRBJ1-2, with 10 bases fitting TRBD1. The CDR3 runs 13 residues. V dropped 4 bases and J dropped 6; count of bases not matched to a gene: 2. CDR1 and CDR2 (germline): LGHDT, YNNKEL (reference sequence). Using reference TRBV3-1 and TRBJ1-2 for the parts outside the CDR3, the full variable domain is DTAVSQTPKYLVTQMGNDKSIKCEQNLGHDTMYWYKQDSKKFLKIMFSYNNKELIINETVPNRFSPKSPDKAHLNLHINSLELGDSAVYFCASSLGQGDGYTFGSGTRLTVV.